This T cell receptor (beta chain) was captured by sequencing in a study of CD8+ T cells in alopecia areata. Study observations and caveats: Within the top 100, expanded CD8+ clones significantly decreased with tofacitinib, as did scalp clonality. Resident alphabeta T cells of normal skin are also sequenced in scalp samples.

Described treatment: oral pan-JAK inhibitor, 5-10 mg twice daily. Alopecia areata patients provided lesional scalp punch biopsies and peripheral blood, both collected for the study. After isolation, RNA underwent reverse transcription to generate cDNA as the sequencing template. Some clones are missing from TCRdb's copy, which holds only in-frame ones; the method was immunoSEQ multiplex PCR. Among 150,000 to 250,000 clones, 45% to 65% were seen once, and the ten largest hold roughly 3.3%. CDR1 and CDR2 (germline): SGHVS, FNYEAQ. Trimming pared 5 bases from V and 2 bases from J, leaving 15 bases between. CDR3 size: 15 residues. As for this clone: Its antigen is unknown.

Material: CD4+ T cells sorted from blood, obtained at week 4, from a patient treated with tofacitinib. The chain is built from TRBV7-6 and TRBJ2-5; the D is unclear. The sequence was obtained from a human donor with alopecia areata. The CDR3 reads CASSPNGQLQETQYF. CDR3 sequence (DNA): TGTGCCAGCAGCCCGAACGGGCAGTTACAAGAGACCCAGTACTTC.